A single sample is the source of the 7 T cell receptor beta chains below, sequenced in a study of T cell changes during pregnancy in multiple sclerosis. Generated by immunoSEQ multiplex PCR, the TCRdb table keeps only in-frame clones and is missing some. The sample lists 68,000 or so clones; about 90% were seen once. The source material was peripheral blood, sampled in the second trimester of pregnancy. Receptors originate from a female donor with multiple sclerosis, enrolled in a pregnancy study.

This chain connects TRBV29-1 to TRBJ1-5, with D possibly being TRBD1 (6 bases). The V and J ends lost 4 bases and 0 bases respectively, with 10 bases between them. The CDR3 extends over 14 amino acids. Germline CDR1 reads SQVTM; CDR2 reads ANQGSEA. The CDR3 coding sequence is TGCAGCGTTGTGGACAGATATAGCAATCAGCCCCAGCATTTT. Protein sequence: CSVVDRYSNQPQHF.

This chain uses TRBV28 with TRBJ1-5; 7 bases line up with TRBD1. The CDR3 spans 15 residues. Germline V CDR1 and CDR2: MDHEN, SYDVKM. V was clipped by 3 bases and J by 5 bases; unmatched bases: 7. CDR3 nucleotides: TGTGCCAGCAGTTTGGGGGGACAGCGATATCAGCCCCAGCATTTT. Protein: CASSLGGQRYQPQHF.

The chain recombines TRBV9 with TRBJ2-3; maybe TRBD2 (6 bases). The CDR3 covers 12 residues. Germline CDR1 is SGDLS and CDR2 is YYNGEE. Deletions cut 3 bases from V and 5 bases from J, with 7 bases between. CDR3 region: CASSGEEDTQYF. The CDR3 coding sequence is TGTGCCAGCAGCGGGGAGGAAGATACGCAGTATTTT. Full variable domain (remainder filled in from reference TRBV9 and TRBJ2-3): DSGVTQTPKHLITATGQRVTLRCSPRSGDLSVYWYQQSLDQGLQFLIQYYNGEERAKGNILERFSAQQFPDLHSELNLSSLELGDSALYFCASSGEEDTQYFGPGTRLTVL.

DNA of the CDR3: TGTGCCAGCAGCGGCAGACAGTATAGCAATCAGCCCCAGCATTTT. It codes for CASSGRQYSNQPQHF. V is TRBV13 and J is TRBJ1-5, with TRBD1 as a possible D gene (5 bases). Per germline, CDR1 PRHDT and CDR2 FYEKMQ (reference sequence). Trimming cost V 5 bases and J 0 bases, with 11 bases left between them. The CDR3 is 15 amino acids.

V usage is TRBV2 and J usage is TRBJ2-2; 9 bases line up with TRBD2. This CDR3 has 15 residues. Germline values: CDR1 SNHLY, CDR2 FYNNEI. Unmatched junction bases numbered 7, after V lost 4 bases and J lost 7 bases. CDR3 amino acids: CASSARGLALGELFF. DNA for the CDR3: TGTGCCAGCAGTGCTCGGGGACTAGCCCTCGGGGAGCTGTTTTTT.

The CDR3 loop is CASSQRGGEAFF. The DNA for the CDR3 is TGTGCCAGCAGCCAGAGGGGGGGTGAAGCTTTCTTT. J is TRBJ1-1 and V is TRBV7-2; D possibly corresponds to TRBD1 (6 bases). V shed 5 bases and J shed 7 bases, with 11 bases lying between them. The CDR3 totals 12 residues. Germline V CDR1 and CDR2: SGHTA, FQGNSA.

V gene TRBV5-6 combines with J gene TRBJ2-7, with a weak D call TRBD1 (6 bases). Germline V gene data show CDR1 as SGHDT and CDR2 as YYEEEE. This CDR3 contains 15 residues. Trimming removed 3 bases at V and 2 bases at J, with 15 bases between. The chain's CDR3 is CASSWGRGTPYEQYF. The CDR3 coding sequence is TGTGCCAGCAGCTGGGGCAGGGGAACCCCCTACGAGCAGTACTTC. The whole variable domain, remainder taken from reference TRBV5-6 and TRBJ2-7, is DAGVTQSPTHLIKTRGQQVTLRCSPKSGHDTVSWYQQALGQGPQFIFQYYEEEERQRGNFPDRFSGHQFPNYSSELNVNALLLGDSALYLCASSWGRGTPYEQYFGPGTRLTVT.